The source of this T cell receptor beta chain is a study of cytomegalovirus exposure and HLA in healthy donors (dated by TCRdb to 2017 to 2019). About the study as a whole: An earlier analysis of approximately 640 of the donors reported 250 to 300 Gb of sequence data and some 120 million unique TCR beta sequences from 150 million to 200 million T cells. Among the roughly 400 genotyped donors, under 90% belonged to the genetic ancestry cluster associated with self-reported Caucasian donors. A later genetic analysis took genome-wide SNP genotypes for about three fifths of the 666 donors and used that subset as a discovery cohort. A handful of DR-DQ haplotypes were handled as single units for association and clustering because linkage in the cohort was strong. To predict cytomegalovirus infection status, the study brought together high-throughput TCR immunosequencing, statistical association of individual TCRs with disease status, and machine learning. An earlier analysis of roughly 580 of the donors used high-throughput TCR beta sequencing to judge whether each TCR beta V gene segment behaved as functional or pseudogenic. The study used immunosequencing to profile the T cell repertoires of several hundred subjects and linked those repertoires to cytomegalovirus serostatus. The number of donors typed differed by locus, with 629-630 for A, B, C, DRB1 and DQB1, 522 for DQA1, about 610 for DPA1, and some 450 for DPB1. Alongside the repertoire data, information on donor age, sex, ethnicity and CMV serostatus was compiled. An early release covering around 630 HLA-typed donors comprised around 300 gigabases of sequencing data and around 86 million unique TCR sequences. On average, roughly 240,000 unique TCR beta nucleotide sequences were sequenced per donor among more than 350 genotyped donors of the cohort, with 15% to 20% of those sequences being non-productive. A later analysis re-analyzed previously published TCR beta repertoires from 600 to 850 donors and added high-resolution HLA genotyping to study TCR occurrence patterns. The study aimed to test whether cataloging public T cell receptors could reveal signatures of past pathogen exposure. In addition to the first cohort of around 670 subjects, a separate validation cohort of over 90 different subjects was used. Class I and class II HLA loci were covered by the typing at four-digit resolution. The later analysis used no new phenotypic data to find candidate immune exposures, relying instead on TCR beta sequences and their occurrence across donors. Every repertoire in the discovery cohort had been generated on one and the same sequencing platform. Study-level results and caveats: The earlier analysis of about 600 of the donors excluded 15 to 20 rarely observed V segments, including chromosome 9 orphons, because counts were too low. It was suggested by the authors that the approach could potentially be generalized to other disease states and immunological phenotypes. CMV serostatus was the only immune exposure information available for the cohort. A cluster of highly shared sequence variants was judged likely to be a technical artifact of the sequencing pipeline. The presence/absence analyses assumed that sequencing depth was roughly uniform across donors, and that assumption may not be true. When HLA alleles, especially DR and DQ, strongly co-occurred, attributing TCR associations to individual alleles was difficult. A later analysis reported that several top co-occurrence clusters appeared linked to parvovirus B19, influenza, CMV and Epstein-Barr virus. A later analysis found that TCR association rates varied across HLA loci, with DRB1 alleles showing the most associated TCRs and HLA-C alleles the fewest. Correlated functional status among segregating V segments might be attributable to linkage disequilibrium, but an unknown experimental factor could not be ruled out. An earlier analysis of approximately 540 of the donors showed that most TCR beta V segments appeared in productive rearrangements either about 87% or about 30% of the time, which broadly matched IMGT annotations. In both the original and validation cohorts, the classifier was reported to diagnose cytomegalovirus status with high specificity and sensitivity. In this cohort, only TCR beta chains were sequenced, and detectable features were limited by the absence of alpha or paired-chain data. In a later analysis, 16,951 TCR beta sequences were associated with specific HLA alleles at a false discovery rate of 0.05. Most TCR sequences were seen in very few donors, while some public TCRs were found in many individuals. According to a later analysis, most CMV-associated TCR beta chains appeared to be HLA-restricted, and the HLA associations seemed to be driven largely by CMV exposure. A further reported finding was that TCR beta sequences accurately predicted the HLA-A and HLA-B alleles for most subjects in the first cohort. HLA typing was unavailable for some donors at each locus, so association tests used only the typed subset. Some IMGT-functional V segments, including TRBV6-2 and TRBV6-3, could not be distinguished by the 87-base-pair reads and were therefore excluded. Three of the identified cytomegalovirus-associated TCR beta chains were confirmed in vitro to be specific for cytomegalovirus antigens. According to a later genetic analysis, donors in an Asian-associated ancestry cluster had fewer N-insertions in productive TCRs than the approximately 690-donor mean. A later analysis found that HLA-associated TCR beta chains were more clonally expanded and had lower generation probabilities than equally common non-associated chains. The study gave a list of over 150 TCR beta chains associated with cytomegalovirus. V-gene and J-gene trimming of TCR beta chains was associated with a missense DCLRE1C variant in a later genetic analysis, and the association was replicated in an independent cohort.

The method behind the library was the immunoSEQ multiplex PCR assay. For the multiplex PCR, a mixture combining 60 forward primers for TCR Vbeta segments and 13 reverse primers for TCR Jbeta segments was used. A multiplex PCR assay on genomic DNA amplified the CDR3 region of rearranged TCR beta genes. On the Illumina HiSeq System, the amplified TCR beta libraries were sequenced as 87-base-pair reads. The original methods were these. Across the 670 or so repertoires, a later analysis counted tens of millions of unique TCR beta chains, 9.5 million to 13 million of which were shared by at least two donors. To remove PCR and sequencing errors, raw reads were error-corrected and collapsed into unique sequences using a nearest-neighbor algorithm that merged closely related sequences. To assign V, D and J gene segments, CDR3 sequences were aligned to IMGT reference sequences. For a sequence to be retained, at least a six-nucleotide match to both a V gene segment and a J gene segment was required. A rearrangement was called productive if the CDR3 had no stop codons and remained in frame with V and J, and every other rearrangement was called non-productive. Following IMGT convention, CDR3 was defined as the stretch from the second conserved V-encoded cysteine to the conserved J-encoded phenylalanine. The earlier analysis of some 580 of the donors excluded any sequence lacking an unambiguous match to a single V gene segment. In an earlier analysis of 450 to 750 of the donors, a V segment was called functional when productive rearrangements were above 56.7%, and segregating when the standard deviation between donors exceeded 5%. A statistical classification framework was built for diagnosing cytomegalovirus status from the catalog of TCR beta chain sequences. V and J gene assignment, in a later analysis, came from comparing TCR nucleotide sequences with IMGT/GENE-DB human TR gene sequences. The TCRdist pipeline was used in a later analysis to assign CDR3 sequences and most-parsimonious VDJ recombination scenarios. In a later analysis, each TCR beta chain was defined by its CDR3 amino acid sequence together with its V-gene family, and reads lacking a unique V-gene family were excluded. In a later analysis, 550 to 650 highly shared, low-generation-probability nucleotide sequences were removed to address suspected cross-contamination and a sequencing artifact. A later analysis calculated a clonal expansion index for each public chain from normalized within-repertoire ranks of inferred template counts. In a later analysis, generation probabilities were computed with a VDJ recombination model fitted to out-of-frame rearrangements, and the resulting probabilities were checked against IGoR. In a later analysis, TCR-TCR, TCR-HLA and TCR-CMV co-occurrence was scored with hypergeometric tests, and a repertoire-size bias correction was applied to TCR pairs. A later analysis estimated false discovery rates by permuting HLA or CMV assignments 20 times. A later analysis grouped co-occurring TCRs with DBSCAN, adding TCRdist sequence similarity when clustering within HLA-allele-positive subsets. Repertoires with fewer than 30,000 or more than 120,000 public chains, plus five repertoires with anomalous nucleotide sharing, were excluded from co-occurrence clustering. Here the immuneACCESS table is served through TCRdb, limited to in-frame sequences with V and J called. Missing clones are a known gap in these copies; in checked studies unresolved V genes cover under half, and the rest lacks a known reason. The V and J calls and clone size come from that table; D and trimming were worked out from the DNA. The sample table shows 200,000 to 250,000 clones, and around 83% are seen once. Together, the top ten hold 1.4% of the sample.

The cohort comprised 670 or so healthy bone marrow donors. At the time of sampling, all cohort members were nominally healthy, though unrecorded immune exposures were likely present. The donor was CMV seronegative and was included in the group of around 320 seronegative cohort members. Every donor gave a peripheral blood sample, and the peripheral blood mononuclear cells from that sample were used for TCR beta sequencing. Genomic DNA was extracted from the blood cell samples with the Qiagen DNeasy Blood Extraction Kit. The CDR1 and CDR2 encoded by the germline V gene (reference sequence) are SEHNR and FQNEAQ. Compared with germline, V lacks 6 bases and J lacks 4 bases; bases without a gene match: 6. From its cysteine to its phenylalanine, the CDR3 spans 15 amino acids. CDR3 DNA is the only sequence kept; it has 45 bases, read in frame from the first base. About this clone: What antigen it recognizes has not been identified. No quality values exist for individual bases; no much larger clone is one base distant.

The receptor was isolated from a girl between 5 and 17 years old in good health and CMV-seronegative. The rearranged chain carries TRBV7-9 and TRBJ2-3, with 11 central nucleotides matching TRBD1. What was sequenced was PBMCs. The CDR3: CASSQPGQGADTQYF. The DNA sequence is TGTGCCAGCAGTCAACCGGGACAGGGGGCAGATACGCAGTATTTT.